The entry that follows covers one TCR beta chain sequence. Its antigen is undetermined. This sample was taken from a study of cytomegalovirus exposure and HLA in healthy donors. V was pared by 6 bases and J by 0 bases, with 12 bases between. The CDR3 extends over 14 amino acids. Germline V CDR1 and CDR2: KGHSH, LQKENI. Measured with immunoSEQ multiplex PCR; TCRdb has only the in-frame clones, and not every one. The sample contains over 150,000 clones, roughly 85% of which appear only once. Study-wide results and limits: Rare sequences made up most TCRs, while some public TCRs were found in many donors. There were 150 to 200 TCR beta chains listed as cytomegalovirus-associated. The tendency of first-cohort TCR clusters to co-occur in the roughly 120 validation repertoires was the finding of a later analysis.

The material sequenced was PBMCs. This sequence was found in a man between 18 and 29 years old in good health and CMV-seropositive. The chain couples TRBV18 to TRBJ2-7; weak D call: TRBD2 (5 bases). For the CDR3, the DNA is TGTGCCAGCTCTCCCCAGGAGGACTCCTACGAGCAGTACTTC. Translated, it gives CASSPQEDSYEQYF.